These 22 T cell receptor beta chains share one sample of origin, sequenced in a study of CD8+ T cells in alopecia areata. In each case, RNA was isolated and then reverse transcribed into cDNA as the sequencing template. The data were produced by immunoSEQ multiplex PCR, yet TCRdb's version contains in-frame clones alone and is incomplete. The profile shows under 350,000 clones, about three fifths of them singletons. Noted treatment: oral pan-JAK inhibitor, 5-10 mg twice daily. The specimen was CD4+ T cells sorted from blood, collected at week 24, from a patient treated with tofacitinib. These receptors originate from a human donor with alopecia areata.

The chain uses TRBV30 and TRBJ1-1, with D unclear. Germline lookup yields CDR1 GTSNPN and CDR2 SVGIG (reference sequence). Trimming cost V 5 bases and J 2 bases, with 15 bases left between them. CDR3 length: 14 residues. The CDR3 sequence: CAWEHGRFNTEAFF. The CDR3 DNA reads TGTGCCTGGGAACACGGCAGGTTTAACACTGAAGCTTTCTTT.

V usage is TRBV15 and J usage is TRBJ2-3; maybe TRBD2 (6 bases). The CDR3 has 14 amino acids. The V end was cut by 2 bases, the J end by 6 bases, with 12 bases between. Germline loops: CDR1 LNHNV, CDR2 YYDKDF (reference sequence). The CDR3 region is CATSRLLGGDTQYF. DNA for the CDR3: TGTGCCACCAGCAGACTTCTTGGGGGGGATACGCAGTATTTT. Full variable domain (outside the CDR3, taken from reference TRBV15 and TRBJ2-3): DAMVIQNPRYQVTQFGKPVTLSCSQTLNHNVMYWYQQKSSQAPKLLFHYYDKDFNNEADTPDNFQSRRPNTSFCFLDIRSPGLGDTAMYLCATSRLLGGDTQYFGPGTRLTVL.

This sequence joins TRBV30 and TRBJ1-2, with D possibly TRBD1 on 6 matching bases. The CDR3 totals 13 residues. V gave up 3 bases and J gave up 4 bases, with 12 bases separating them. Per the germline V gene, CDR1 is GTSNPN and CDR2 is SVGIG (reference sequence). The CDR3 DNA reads TGTGCCTGGAGCCATGACAGGCCCTATGGCTACACCTTC. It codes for CAWSHDRPYGYTF.

In DNA form, the CDR3 reads TGTGCCTGGAATGTTGGGCCCACTGCGTATTTT. Its translation: CAWNVGPTAYF. The chain uses TRBV30 and TRBJ2-3; D unresolved. CDR3 length: 11 amino acids. V lost 4 bases and J 14 bases, leaving 16 bases between the germline ends. The germline V gene has CDR1 GTSNPN and CDR2 SVGIG (reference sequence).

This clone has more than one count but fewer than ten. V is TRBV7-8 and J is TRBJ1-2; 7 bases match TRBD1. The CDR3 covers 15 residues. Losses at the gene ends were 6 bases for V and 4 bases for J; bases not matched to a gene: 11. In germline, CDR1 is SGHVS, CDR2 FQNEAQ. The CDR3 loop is CASSPYRDSLYGYTF. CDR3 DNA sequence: TGTGCCAGCAGTCCTTACCGGGACAGCCTCTATGGCTACACCTTC.

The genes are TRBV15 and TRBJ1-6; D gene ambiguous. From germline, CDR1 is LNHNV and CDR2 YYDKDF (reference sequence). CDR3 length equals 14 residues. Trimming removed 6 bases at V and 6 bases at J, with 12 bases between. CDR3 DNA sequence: TGTGCCACCAGAGGAGGACGGCTTAATTCACCCCTCCACTTT. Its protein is CATRGGRLNSPLHF.

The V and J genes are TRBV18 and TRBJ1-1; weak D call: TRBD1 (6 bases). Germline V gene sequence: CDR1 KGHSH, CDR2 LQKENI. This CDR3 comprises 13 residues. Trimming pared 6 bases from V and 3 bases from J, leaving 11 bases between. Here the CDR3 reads CASSSKGDTEAFF. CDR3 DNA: TGTGCCAGCTCCTCGAAGGGGGACACTGAAGCTTTCTTT.

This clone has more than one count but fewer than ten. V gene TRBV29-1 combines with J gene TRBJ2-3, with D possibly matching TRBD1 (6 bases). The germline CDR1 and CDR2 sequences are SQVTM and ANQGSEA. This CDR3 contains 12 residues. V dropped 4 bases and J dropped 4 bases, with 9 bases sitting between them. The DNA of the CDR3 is TGCAGCGTTGCGCAGGGGTCAGATACGCAGTATTTT. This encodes CSVAQGSDTQYF.

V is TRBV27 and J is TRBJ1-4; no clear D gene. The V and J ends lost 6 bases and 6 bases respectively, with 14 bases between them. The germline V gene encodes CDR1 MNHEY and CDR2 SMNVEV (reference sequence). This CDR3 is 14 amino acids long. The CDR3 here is CASSRDPAHEKLFF. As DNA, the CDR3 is TGTGCCAGCAGCCGGGATCCTGCGCATGAAAAACTGTTTTTT.

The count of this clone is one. CDR3 coding DNA: TGCGCCAGCAGCCAGAACACAGGGTACACTGAAGCTTTCTTT. This gives the protein CASSQNTGYTEAFF. This sequence joins TRBV4-1 and TRBJ1-1, with D perhaps matching TRBD1 (6 bases). Germline values: CDR1 MGHRA, CDR2 YSYEKL. The V end was cut by 3 bases, the J end by 3 bases, with 11 bases between. CDR3 size: 14 residues.

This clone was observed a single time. The CDR3 region is CASRGAGMNTEAFF. CDR3 DNA: TGTGCCAGCAGAGGGGCGGGGATGAACACTGAAGCTTTCTTT. The chain combines TRBV25-1 with TRBJ1-1; D possibly corresponds to TRBD1 (5 bases). This CDR3 region has 14 residues. Trimming removed 6 bases at V and 0 bases at J, with 11 bases between. The germline CDR1 and CDR2 sequences are MGHDK and SYGVNS.

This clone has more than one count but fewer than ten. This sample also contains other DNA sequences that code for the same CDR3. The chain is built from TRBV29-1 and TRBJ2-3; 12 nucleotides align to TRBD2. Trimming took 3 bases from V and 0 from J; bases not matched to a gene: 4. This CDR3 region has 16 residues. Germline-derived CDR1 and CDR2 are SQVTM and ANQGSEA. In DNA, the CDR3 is TGCAGCGTTGACGGACTAGCGGGGACTAGCACAGATACGCAGTATTTT. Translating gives CSVDGLAGTSTDTQYF.

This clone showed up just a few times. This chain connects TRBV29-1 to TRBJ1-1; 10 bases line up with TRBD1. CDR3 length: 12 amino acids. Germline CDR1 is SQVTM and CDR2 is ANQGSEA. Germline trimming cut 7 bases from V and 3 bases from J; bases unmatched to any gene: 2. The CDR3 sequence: CSGTGGDTEAFF. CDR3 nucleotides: TGCAGCGGGACAGGGGGAGACACTGAAGCTTTCTTT.

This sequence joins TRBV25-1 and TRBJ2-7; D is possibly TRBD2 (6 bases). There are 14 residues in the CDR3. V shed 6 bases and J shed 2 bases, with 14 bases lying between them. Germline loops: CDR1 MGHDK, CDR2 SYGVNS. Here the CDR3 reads CASRATGGAYEQYF. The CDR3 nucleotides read TGTGCCAGCAGAGCGACTGGCGGGGCCTACGAGCAGTACTTC.

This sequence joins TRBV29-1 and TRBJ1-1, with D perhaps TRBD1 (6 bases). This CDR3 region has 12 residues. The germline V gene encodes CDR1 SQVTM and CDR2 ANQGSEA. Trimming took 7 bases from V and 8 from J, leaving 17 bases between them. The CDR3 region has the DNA TGCAGCGGGGGACAAGGCGCACTCGAAGCTTTCTTT. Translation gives CSGGQGALEAFF.

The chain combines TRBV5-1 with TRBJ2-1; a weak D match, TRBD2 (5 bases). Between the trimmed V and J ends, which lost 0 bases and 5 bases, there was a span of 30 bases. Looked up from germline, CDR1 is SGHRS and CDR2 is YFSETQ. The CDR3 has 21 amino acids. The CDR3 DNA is TGCGCCAGCAGCTTGGCCATCCAGGCGGTAGGTCTAGCTCCATCCGACAATGAGCAGTTCTTC. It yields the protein CASSLAIQAVGLAPSDNEQFF.

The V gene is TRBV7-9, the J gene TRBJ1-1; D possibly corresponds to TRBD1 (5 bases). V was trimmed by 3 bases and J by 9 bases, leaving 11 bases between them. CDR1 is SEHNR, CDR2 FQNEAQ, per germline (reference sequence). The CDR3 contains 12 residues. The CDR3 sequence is CASSFPGGKAFF. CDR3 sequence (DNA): TGTGCCAGCAGCTTCCCGGGGGGTAAAGCTTTCTTT.

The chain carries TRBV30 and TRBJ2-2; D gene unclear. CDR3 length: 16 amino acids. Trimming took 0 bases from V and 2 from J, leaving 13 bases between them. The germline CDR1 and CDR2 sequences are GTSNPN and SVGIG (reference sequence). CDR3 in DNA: TGTGCCTGGAGTGTTGGGCGGCAGGTTAACACCGGGGAGCTGTTTTTT. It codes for CAWSVGRQVNTGELFF.

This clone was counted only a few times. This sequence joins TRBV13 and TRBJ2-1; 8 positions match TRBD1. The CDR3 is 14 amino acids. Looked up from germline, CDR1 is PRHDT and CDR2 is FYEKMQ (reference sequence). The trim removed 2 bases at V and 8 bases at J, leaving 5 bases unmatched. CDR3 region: CASSLRTGFDEQFF. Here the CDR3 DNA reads TGTGCCAGCAGCTTAAGGACAGGGTTCGATGAGCAGTTCTTC.

CDR3 in DNA: TGTGCCAGCAGCTCAGGGGGGTCTAACTATGGCTACACCTTC. As protein: CASSSGGSNYGYTF. The chain uses TRBV28 and TRBJ1-2; TRBD1 matches at 7 bases. V lost 6 bases to trimming and J lost 0 bases; unmatched junction nucleotides: 4. From germline, CDR1 is MDHEN and CDR2 SYDVKM. CDR3 length: 14 amino acids.

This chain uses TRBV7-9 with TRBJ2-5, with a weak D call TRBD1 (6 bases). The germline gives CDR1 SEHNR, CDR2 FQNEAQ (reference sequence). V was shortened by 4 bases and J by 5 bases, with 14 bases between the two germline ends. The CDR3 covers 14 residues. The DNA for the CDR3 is TGTGCCAGCAGCTCCTCAGGGGCTTGGGAGACCCAGTACTTC. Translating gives CASSSSGAWETQYF.

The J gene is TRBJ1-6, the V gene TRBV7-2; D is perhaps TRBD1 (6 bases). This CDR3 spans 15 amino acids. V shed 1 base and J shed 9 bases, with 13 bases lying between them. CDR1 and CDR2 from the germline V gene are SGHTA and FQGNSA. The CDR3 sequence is CASSLDGGRSSPLHF. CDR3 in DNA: TGTGCCAGCAGCTTAGATGGGGGGCGATCTTCACCCCTCCACTTT. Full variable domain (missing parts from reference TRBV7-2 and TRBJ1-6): GAGVSQSPSNKVTEKGKDVELRCDPISGHTALYWYRQSLGQGLEFLIYFQGNSAPDKSGLPSDRFSAERTGGSVSTLTIQRTQQEDSAVYLCASSLDGGRSSPLHFGNGTRLTVT.